This T cell receptor beta chain was found in a study of Ad26.COV2.S vaccination and SARS-CoV-2 variants. The CDR3 is 15 amino acids. V dropped 7 bases and J dropped 6; count of bases not matched to a gene: 8. Germline V gene data show CDR1 as MNHEY and CDR2 as SMNVEV (reference sequence). Regarding treatment: roughly 18 received Ad26.COV2.S at low or high dose, single or two shots; about 5 received placebo; per-sample allocation not given. Sampling occurred on day 63 after the first vaccine or placebo injection. Sequenced by immunoSEQ multiplex PCR; TCRdb stores in-frame clones only, minus some. The data hold approximately 410,000 clones, with around 92% observed a single time.

Sequenced here: peripheral blood, sampled in a trial of Ad26.COV2.S vaccine versus placebo. The V call is TRBV27, the J call TRBJ2-1, with 11 bases fitting TRBD1. The sequence derives from a person aged 18-65 years who received the Ad26.COV2.S COVID-19 vaccine or a placebo. The CDR3 sequence is CASTSTGTGGNEQFF. The CDR3 region has the DNA TGTGCCAGCACCTCGACCGGGACAGGGGGCAATGAGCAGTTCTTC.